Listed below are T cell receptor beta chains from one sample, sequenced in a study of T-cell reconstitution after alpha-beta-depleted transplantation in children. TCRdb fed the PCR reads into MiXCR, producing one record per CDR3 protein. The table shows fewer than 550,000 distinct CDR3 sequences, with approximately 10% occurring only once. Sequences were derived from PBMCs from the stem cell graft donor, sampled from the stem cell graft. The receptors shown here come from a human donor who donated a stem cell graft to a child with acute myeloid leukemia. Both conserved end residues are part of each CDR3. A D gene is named only where the DNA matches it firmly. Expanded clones get a size class; other rows say once, few or many, or leave the size out.

v_gene	d_gene	abundance	j_gene	CDR3aa	CDR3nt
TRBV15	-	-	TRBJ2-1	CATSRDRGAHNEQFF	TGTGCCACCAGCAGAGACAGGGGGGCCCACAATGAGCAGTTCTTC
TRBV5-1	TRBD1	-	TRBJ2-7	CASSFYRGTGEQYF	TGCGCCAGCAGCTTCTACAGGGGTACGGGCGAGCAGTACTTC
TRBV27	TRBD1	few	TRBJ2-1	CASSLSLADRGSYNEQFF	TGTGCCAGCAGTTTATCCCTCGCCGACAGGGGCTCCTACAATGAGCAGTTCTTC
TRBV10-3	TRBD1	many	TRBJ1-2	CAIRGAGTGGDGYTF	TGTGCCATCAGGGGAGCCGGGACAGGGGGCGATGGCTACACCTTC
TRBV20-1	-	-	TRBJ2-3	CSALAIRQYF	TGCAGTGCCCTGGCAATCCGGCAGTATTTT
TRBV5-1	-	many	TRBJ2-1	CASSLDNSYNEQFF	TGCGCCAGCAGCTTGGACAACTCCTACAATGAGCAGTTCTTC
TRBV3-1	-	-	TRBJ2-1	CASSQAQGGNEQFF	TGTGCCAGCAGCCAAGCCCAGGGGGGCAATGAGCAGTTCTTC
TRBV20-1	TRBD2	-	TRBJ2-5	CSARPSGRFQETQYF	TGCAGTGCTAGACCTAGCGGGAGGTTCCAAGAGACCCAGTACTTC
TRBV29-1	-	few	TRBJ1-2	CSANMGVGRYTF	TGCAGCGCTAATATGGGGGTGGGCCGCTACACCTTC
TRBV4-1	TRBD2	few	TRBJ2-7	CASSQGDYMATYEQYF	TGCGCCAGCAGCCAAGGGGACTACATGGCTACCTACGAGCAGTACTTC
TRBV12-3/TRBV12-4	-	few	TRBJ2-4	CASTLRGVQNIQYF	TGTGCCAGCACACTTAGGGGGGTCCAAAACATTCAGTACTTC
TRBV7-9	TRBD1	many	TRBJ2-3	CASSKRTGLVDTQYF	TGTGCCAGCAGCAAAAGGACAGGGTTGGTGGATACGCAGTATTTT
TRBV20-1	TRBD2	few	TRBJ2-3	CSASPEGRGLAGRDTQYF	TGCAGTGCTAGTCCGGAAGGGAGGGGACTAGCGGGGCGGGATACGCAGTATTTT
TRBV5-1	-	few	TRBJ2-3	CASSPGTTATDTQYF	TGCGCCAGCAGCCCCGGGACCACCGCCACAGATACGCAGTATTTT
TRBV13	TRBD1	-	TRBJ1-1	CASSPRPDRALSTEAFF	TGTGCCAGCAGCCCCCGCCCGGACAGGGCATTGAGCACTGAAGCTTTCTTT
TRBV5-1	TRBD1	many	TRBJ1-5	CASSWSGQGNQPQHF	TGCGCCAGCAGCTGGTCGGGACAGGGCAATCAGCCCCAGCATTTT
TRBV20-1	-	many	TRBJ1-4	CSATHRVREKLFF	TGCAGTGCTACCCACAGGGTGCGGGAAAAACTGTTTTTT
TRBV7-8	-	few	TRBJ2-5	CASSFRFGETQYF	TGTGCCAGCAGCTTTCGATTCGGAGAGACCCAGTACTTC
TRBV15	-	many	TRBJ2-7	CATSGPDPEIRYF	TGTGCCACCAGCGGGCCCGACCCAGAGATCAGGTACTTC
TRBV25-1	-	few	TRBJ2-2	CASSEPPLADANTGELFF	TGTGCCAGCAGTGAACCTCCATTAGCGGACGCGAACACCGGGGAGCTGTTTTTT
TRBV20-1	-	many	TRBJ2-4	CSARDRSPAKNIQYF	TGCAGTGCTAGAGATCGGTCCCCAGCCAAAAACATTCAGTACTTC
TRBV6-6	-	few	TRBJ1-3	CASSRVNGNTIYF	TGTGCCAGCAGCCGGGTGAACGGAAACACCATATATTTT
TRBV20-1	-	many	TRBJ2-3	CSARILMVVTDTQYF	TGCAGTGCTAGAATCTTAATGGTAGTGACAGATACGCAGTATTTT
TRBV12-3/TRBV12-4	-	many	TRBJ2-5	CASSSPRGRETQYF	TGTGCCAGCAGTTCGCCTCGGGGGCGAGAGACCCAGTACTTC
TRBV10-3	-	many	TRBJ1-3	CAISDHPAGSSGNTIYF	TGTGCCATCAGTGATCATCCGGCGGGGAGTTCAGGAAACACCATATATTTT
TRBV20-1	-	few	TRBJ1-1	CSASRGGLNTEAFF	TGCAGTGCTAGCCGGGGCGGGTTAAACACTGAAGCTTTCTTT
TRBV28	TRBD1	-	TRBJ1-6	CAGQGAGNSPLHF	TGTGCCGGACAGGGGGCTGGTAATTCACCCCTCCACTTT
TRBV9	-	many	TRBJ1-1	CASSEGLWTEAFF	TGTGCCAGCAGCGAGGGCCTTTGGACTGAAGCTTTCTTT
TRBV27	-	few	TRBJ2-1	CASRPGRVSYNEQFF	TGTGCCAGTCGCCCCGGCAGGGTTTCCTACAATGAGCAGTTCTTC
TRBV12-3/TRBV12-4	-	few	TRBJ1-6	CASSWGPSPLHF	TGTGCCAGCAGTTGGGGTCCTTCACCCCTCCACTTT
TRBV7-8	-	-	TRBJ1-2	CASSLSGRGAYGYTF	TGTGCCAGCAGCTTGTCCGGCAGAGGAGCCTATGGCTACACCTTC
TRBV5-5	-	many	TRBJ2-7	CASSLFGDYEQYF	TGTGCCAGCAGCTTGTTTGGTGACTACGAGCAGTACTTC
TRBV29-1	-	-	TRBJ2-1	CSVVASIEQFF	TGCAGCGTTGTAGCTAGCATTGAGCAGTTCTTC
TRBV29-1	TRBD2	-	TRBJ2-7	CSVGPGLAGYEQYF	TGCAGCGTCGGCCCGGGACTAGCGGGATACGAGCAGTACTTC
TRBV5-4	TRBD2	many	TRBJ2-7	CASSYLAGGTYEQYF	TGTGCCAGCAGCTATCTAGCGGGAGGGACCTACGAGCAGTACTTC
TRBV20-1	TRBD2	many	TRBJ2-4	CSARDASGSAKNIQYF	TGCAGTGCTAGGGATGCTAGCGGTTCTGCCAAAAACATTCAGTACTTC
TRBV6-2/TRBV6-3	-	-	TRBJ2-1	CASSTSLGYEQFF	TGTGCCAGCAGTACCTCCCTGGGCTATGAGCAGTTCTTC
TRBV5-1	-	-	TRBJ2-3	CASSLELSADTQYF	TGCGCCAGCAGCTTGGAACTTAGTGCAGATACGCAGTATTTT
TRBV10-2	TRBD1	-	TRBJ2-1	CAVGGGQGLGYNEQFF	TGCGCCGTCGGGGGGGGACAGGGGTTAGGCTACAATGAGCAGTTCTTC
TRBV29-1	-	-	TRBJ2-4	CSVYGWENIQYF	TGCAGCGTTTACGGGTGGGAAAACATTCAGTACTTC
TRBV20-1	TRBD2	-	TRBJ2-5	CSAYLPYASGGNQETQYF	TGCAGTGCTTACCTACCCTACGCTAGCGGGGGAAACCAAGAGACCCAGTACTTC
TRBV29-1	-	many	TRBJ2-1	CSEKSYNEQFF	TGCAGCGAAAAATCATACAATGAGCAGTTCTTC
TRBV7-9	-	-	TRBJ1-3	CAGSRVSSGNTIYF	TGTGCCGGCAGTAGGGTCAGCTCTGGAAACACCATATATTTT
TRBV25-1	TRBD2	-	TRBJ2-1	CASSEPLGRSGSLDEQFF	TGTGCCAGCAGTGAACCCCTCGGGAGGAGCGGGAGTCTCGATGAGCAGTTCTTC
TRBV5-1	TRBD2	-	TRBJ2-3	CASTGAGSTDTQYF	TGCGCCAGCACCGGAGCGGGGTCCACAGATACGCAGTATTTT
TRBV4-1	TRBD2	few	TRBJ2-7	CASSQDGSGSSYEQYF	TGCGCCAGCAGCCAAGACGGTAGCGGGAGCTCCTACGAGCAGTACTTC
TRBV7-2	-	-	TRBJ2-1	CASSLAGGVNEQFF	TGTGCCAGCAGCTTAGCGGGGGGAGTCAATGAGCAGTTCTTC
TRBV10-3	-	many	TRBJ2-2	CAISRGRTGELFF	TGTGCCATCAGTCGAGGGCGCACCGGGGAGCTGTTTTTT
TRBV25-1	TRBD2	few	TRBJ2-7	CASSASGTSGSPSREQYF	TGTGCCAGCAGTGCCTCCGGGACTAGCGGGAGCCCCTCGCGCGAGCAGTACTTC
TRBV4-3	-	few	TRBJ1-4	CASSQDINAGDRNEKLFF	TGCGCCAGCAGCCAAGATATCAACGCGGGGGACCGTAATGAAAAACTGTTTTTT
TRBV5-1	-	few	TRBJ2-1	CASSLGDPEQFF	TGCGCCAGCAGCTTGGGGGACCCCGAGCAGTTCTTC